This T cell receptor (beta chain) was captured in a study of control samples from healthy donors and cancer patients. V lost 4 bases to trimming and J lost 7 bases; unmatched junction nucleotides: 3. This CDR3 region has 14 residues. Germline V CDR1 and CDR2: KGHSH, LQKENI. The repertoire was sequenced with immunoSEQ multiplex PCR; TCRdb's copy has only in-frame clones and lacks some. The repertoire holds fewer than 200,000 clones, 80% to 95% seen once, with about 4% in the top ten. V gene TRBV18 combines with J gene TRBJ1-5, with 11 bases aligning to TRBD1. Sequencing was carried out using blood. This receptor was identified in a woman aged 55-69 years in good health. DNA of the CDR3: TGTGCCAGCTCACTTGGACAGGGGGCCCAGCCCCAGCATTTT. This translates into CASSLGQGAQPQHF. Filled out from reference TRBV18 and TRBJ1-5, the complete variable domain reads NAGVMQNPRHLVRRRGQEARLRCSPMKGHSHVYWYRQLPEEGLKFMVYLQKENIIDESGMPKERFSAEFPKEGPSILRIQQVVRGDSAAYFCASSLGQGAQPQHFGDGTRLSIL.